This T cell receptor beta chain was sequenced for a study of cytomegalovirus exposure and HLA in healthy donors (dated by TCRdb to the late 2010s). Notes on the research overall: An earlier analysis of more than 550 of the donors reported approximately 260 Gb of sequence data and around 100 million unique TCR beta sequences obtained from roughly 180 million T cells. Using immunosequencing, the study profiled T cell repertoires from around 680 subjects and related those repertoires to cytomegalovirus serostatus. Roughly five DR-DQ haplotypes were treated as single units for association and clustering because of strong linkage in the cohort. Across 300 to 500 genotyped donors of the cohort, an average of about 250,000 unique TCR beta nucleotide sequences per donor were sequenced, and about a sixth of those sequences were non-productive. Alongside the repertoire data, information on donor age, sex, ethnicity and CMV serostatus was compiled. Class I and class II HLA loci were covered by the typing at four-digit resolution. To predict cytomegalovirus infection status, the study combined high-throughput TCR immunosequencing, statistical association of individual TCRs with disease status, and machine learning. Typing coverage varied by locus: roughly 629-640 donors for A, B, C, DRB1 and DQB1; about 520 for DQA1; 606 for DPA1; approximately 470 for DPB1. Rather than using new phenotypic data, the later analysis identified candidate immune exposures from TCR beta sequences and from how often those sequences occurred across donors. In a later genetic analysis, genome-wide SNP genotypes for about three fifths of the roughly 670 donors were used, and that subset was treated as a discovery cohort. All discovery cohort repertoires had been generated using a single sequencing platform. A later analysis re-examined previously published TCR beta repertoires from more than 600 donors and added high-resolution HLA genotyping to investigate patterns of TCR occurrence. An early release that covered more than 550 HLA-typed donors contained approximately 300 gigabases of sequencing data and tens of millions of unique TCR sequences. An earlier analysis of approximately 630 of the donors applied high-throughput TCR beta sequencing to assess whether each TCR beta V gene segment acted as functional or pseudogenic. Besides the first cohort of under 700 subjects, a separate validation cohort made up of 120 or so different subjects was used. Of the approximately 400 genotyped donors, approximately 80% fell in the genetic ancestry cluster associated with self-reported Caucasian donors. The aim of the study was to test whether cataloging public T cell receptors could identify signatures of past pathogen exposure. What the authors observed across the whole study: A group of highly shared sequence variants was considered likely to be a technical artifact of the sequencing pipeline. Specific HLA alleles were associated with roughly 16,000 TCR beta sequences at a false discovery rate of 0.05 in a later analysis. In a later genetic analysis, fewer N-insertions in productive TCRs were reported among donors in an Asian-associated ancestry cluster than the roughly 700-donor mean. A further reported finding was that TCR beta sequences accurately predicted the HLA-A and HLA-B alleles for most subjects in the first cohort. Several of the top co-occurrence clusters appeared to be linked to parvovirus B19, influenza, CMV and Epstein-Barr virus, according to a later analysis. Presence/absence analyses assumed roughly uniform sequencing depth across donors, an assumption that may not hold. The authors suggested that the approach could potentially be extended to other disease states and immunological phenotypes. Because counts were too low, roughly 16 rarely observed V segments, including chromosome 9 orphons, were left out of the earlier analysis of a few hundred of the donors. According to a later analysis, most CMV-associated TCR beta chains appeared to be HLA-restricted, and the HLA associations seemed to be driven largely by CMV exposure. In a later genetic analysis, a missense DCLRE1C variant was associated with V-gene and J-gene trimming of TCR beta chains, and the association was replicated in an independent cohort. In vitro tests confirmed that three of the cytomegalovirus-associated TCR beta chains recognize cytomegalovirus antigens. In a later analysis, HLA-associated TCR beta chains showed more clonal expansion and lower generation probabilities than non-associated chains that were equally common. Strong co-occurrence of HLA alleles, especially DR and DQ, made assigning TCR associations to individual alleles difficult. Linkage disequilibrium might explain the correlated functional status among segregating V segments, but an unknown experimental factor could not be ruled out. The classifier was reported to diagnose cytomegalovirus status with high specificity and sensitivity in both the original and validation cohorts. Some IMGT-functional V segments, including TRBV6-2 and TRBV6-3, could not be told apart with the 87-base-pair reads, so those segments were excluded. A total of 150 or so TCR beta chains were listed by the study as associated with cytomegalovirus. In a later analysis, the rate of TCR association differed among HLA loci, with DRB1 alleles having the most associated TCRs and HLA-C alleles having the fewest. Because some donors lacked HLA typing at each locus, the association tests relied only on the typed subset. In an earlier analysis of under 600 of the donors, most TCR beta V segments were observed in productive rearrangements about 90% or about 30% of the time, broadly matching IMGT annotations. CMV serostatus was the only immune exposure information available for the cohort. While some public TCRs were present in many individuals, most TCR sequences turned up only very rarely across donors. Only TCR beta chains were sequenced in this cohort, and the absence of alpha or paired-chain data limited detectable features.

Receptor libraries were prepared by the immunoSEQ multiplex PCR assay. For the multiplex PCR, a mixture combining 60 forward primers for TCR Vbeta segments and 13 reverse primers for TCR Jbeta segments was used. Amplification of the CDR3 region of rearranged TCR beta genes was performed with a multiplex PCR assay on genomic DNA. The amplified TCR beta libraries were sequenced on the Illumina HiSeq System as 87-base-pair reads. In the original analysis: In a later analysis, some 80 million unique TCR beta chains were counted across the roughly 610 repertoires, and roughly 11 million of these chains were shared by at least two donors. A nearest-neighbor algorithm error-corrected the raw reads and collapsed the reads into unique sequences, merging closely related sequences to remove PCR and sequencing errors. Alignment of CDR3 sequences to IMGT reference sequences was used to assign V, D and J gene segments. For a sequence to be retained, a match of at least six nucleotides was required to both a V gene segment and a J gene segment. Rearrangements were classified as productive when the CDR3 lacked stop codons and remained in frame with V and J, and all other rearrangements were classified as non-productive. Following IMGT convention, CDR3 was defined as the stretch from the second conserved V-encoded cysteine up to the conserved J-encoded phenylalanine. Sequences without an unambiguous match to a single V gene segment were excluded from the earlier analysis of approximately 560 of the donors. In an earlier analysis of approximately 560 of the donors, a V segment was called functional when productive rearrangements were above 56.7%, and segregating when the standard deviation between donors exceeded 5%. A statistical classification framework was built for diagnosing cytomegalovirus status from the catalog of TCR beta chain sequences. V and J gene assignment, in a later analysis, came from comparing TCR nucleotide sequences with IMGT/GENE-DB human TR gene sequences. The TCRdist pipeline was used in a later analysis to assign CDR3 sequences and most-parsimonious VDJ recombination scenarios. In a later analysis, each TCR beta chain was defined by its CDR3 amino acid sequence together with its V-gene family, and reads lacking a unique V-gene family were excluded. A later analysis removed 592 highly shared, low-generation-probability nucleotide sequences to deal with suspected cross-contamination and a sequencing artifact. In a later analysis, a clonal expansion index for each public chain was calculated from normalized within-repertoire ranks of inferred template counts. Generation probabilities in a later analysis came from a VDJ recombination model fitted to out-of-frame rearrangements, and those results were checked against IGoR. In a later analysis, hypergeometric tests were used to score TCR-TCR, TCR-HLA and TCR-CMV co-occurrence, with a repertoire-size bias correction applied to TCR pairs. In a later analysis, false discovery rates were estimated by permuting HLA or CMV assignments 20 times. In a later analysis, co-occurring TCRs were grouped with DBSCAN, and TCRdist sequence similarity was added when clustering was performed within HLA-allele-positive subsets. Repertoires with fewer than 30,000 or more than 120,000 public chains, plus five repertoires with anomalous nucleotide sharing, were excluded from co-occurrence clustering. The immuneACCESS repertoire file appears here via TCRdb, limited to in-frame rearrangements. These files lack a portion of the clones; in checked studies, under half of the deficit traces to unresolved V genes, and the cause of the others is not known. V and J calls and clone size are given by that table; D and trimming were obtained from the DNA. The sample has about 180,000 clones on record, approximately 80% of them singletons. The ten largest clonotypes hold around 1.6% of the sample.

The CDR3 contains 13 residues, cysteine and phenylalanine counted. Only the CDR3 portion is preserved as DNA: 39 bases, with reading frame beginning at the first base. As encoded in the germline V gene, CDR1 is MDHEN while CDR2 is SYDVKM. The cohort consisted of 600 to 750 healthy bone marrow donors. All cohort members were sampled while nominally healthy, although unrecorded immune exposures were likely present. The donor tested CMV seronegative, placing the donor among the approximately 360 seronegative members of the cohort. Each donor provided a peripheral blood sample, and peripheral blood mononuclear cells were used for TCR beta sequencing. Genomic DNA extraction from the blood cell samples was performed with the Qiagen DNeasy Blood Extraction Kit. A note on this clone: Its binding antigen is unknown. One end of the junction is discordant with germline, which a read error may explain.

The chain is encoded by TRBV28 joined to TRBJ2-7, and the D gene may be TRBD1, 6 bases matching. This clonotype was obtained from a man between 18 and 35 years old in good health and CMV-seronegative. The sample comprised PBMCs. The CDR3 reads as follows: CASSLLGRQVQFF. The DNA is TGTGCCAGCAGTTTATTAGGGCGACAGGTCCAATTCTTC.